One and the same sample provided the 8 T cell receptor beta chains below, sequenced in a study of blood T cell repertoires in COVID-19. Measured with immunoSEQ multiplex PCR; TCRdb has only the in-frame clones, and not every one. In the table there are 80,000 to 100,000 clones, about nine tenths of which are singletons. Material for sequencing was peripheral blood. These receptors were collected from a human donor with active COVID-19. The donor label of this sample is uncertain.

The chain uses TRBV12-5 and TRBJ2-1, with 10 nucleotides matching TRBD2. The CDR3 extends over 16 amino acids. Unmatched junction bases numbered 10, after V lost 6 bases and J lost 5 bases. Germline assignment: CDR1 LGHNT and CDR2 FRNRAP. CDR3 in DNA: TGTGCTAGTGGGGTCTACCCCACTAGCGGGGACAATGAGCAGTTCTTC. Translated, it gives CASGVYPTSGDNEQFF.

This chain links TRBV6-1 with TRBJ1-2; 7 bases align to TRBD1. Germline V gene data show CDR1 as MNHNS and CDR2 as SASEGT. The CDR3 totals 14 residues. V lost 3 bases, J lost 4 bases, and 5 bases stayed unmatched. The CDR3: CASSEPTGTYGYTF. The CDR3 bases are TGTGCCAGCAGTGAGCCGACAGGGACCTATGGCTACACCTTC.

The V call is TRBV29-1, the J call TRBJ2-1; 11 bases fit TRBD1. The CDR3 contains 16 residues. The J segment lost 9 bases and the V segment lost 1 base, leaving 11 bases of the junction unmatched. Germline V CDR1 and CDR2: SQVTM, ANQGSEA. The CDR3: CSVEGRPGGTGGEQFF. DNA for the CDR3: TGCAGCGTTGAAGGGCGACCTGGGGGGACAGGGGGTGAGCAGTTCTTC.

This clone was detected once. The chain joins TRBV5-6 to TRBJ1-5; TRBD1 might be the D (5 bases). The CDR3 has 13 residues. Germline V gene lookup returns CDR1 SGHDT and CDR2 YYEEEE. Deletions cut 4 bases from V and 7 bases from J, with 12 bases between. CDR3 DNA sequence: TGTGCCAGCAGCATGAGCCAGGGCCAGCCCCAGCATTTT. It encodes CASSMSQGQPQHF.

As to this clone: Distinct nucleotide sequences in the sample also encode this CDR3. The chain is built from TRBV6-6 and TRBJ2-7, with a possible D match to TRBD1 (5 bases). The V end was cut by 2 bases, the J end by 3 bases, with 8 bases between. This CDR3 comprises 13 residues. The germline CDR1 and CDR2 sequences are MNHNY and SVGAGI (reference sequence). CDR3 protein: CASSYAQGYEQYF. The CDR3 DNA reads TGTGCCAGCAGTTACGCGCAGGGCTACGAGCAGTACTTC.

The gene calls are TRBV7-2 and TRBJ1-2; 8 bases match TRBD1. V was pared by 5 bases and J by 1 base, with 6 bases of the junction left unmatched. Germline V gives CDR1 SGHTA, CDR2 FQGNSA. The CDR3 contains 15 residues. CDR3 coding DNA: TGTGCCAGCAGCACGGCAGGGGGCGTTAACTATGGCTACACCTTC. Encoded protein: CASSTAGGVNYGYTF.

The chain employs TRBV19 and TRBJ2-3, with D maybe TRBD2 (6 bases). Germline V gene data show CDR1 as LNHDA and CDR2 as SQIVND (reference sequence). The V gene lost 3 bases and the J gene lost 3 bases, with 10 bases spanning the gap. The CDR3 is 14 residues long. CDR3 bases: TGTGCCAGTAGTATCCCGGGACTGACAGATACGCAGTATTTT. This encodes CASSIPGLTDTQYF.

CDR3 DNA sequence: TGTGCCAGCAGTAGGAGTACCGAGTCCTACGAGCAGTACTTC. Its translation is CASSRSTESYEQYF. The chain uses TRBV2 and TRBJ2-7; the D is unclear. Germline V CDR1 and CDR2: SNHLY, FYNNEI. CDR3 length equals 14 residues. Trimming removed 5 bases from V and 1 base from J, with 12 bases in between.